The next 5 T cell receptor beta chains were all read from a single sample in a study of cytomegalovirus exposure and HLA in healthy donors. The PCR was carried out with 60 Vbeta primers and 13 Jbeta primers. Here immunoSEQ multiplex PCR was the method, and the copy in TCRdb shows in-frame clones only, minus some. In all, the sample yields 40,000 or so clones. The source material was PBMCs. The receptor source for this set is a male donor in good health and CMV-seronegative.

The chain carries TRBV7-8 and TRBJ2-5; TRBD2 matches at 9 bases. Germline CDR1 is SGHVS and CDR2 is FQNEAQ. This CDR3 contains 16 residues. The J segment lost 6 bases and the V segment lost 9 bases, leaving 17 bases of the junction unmatched. The CDR3 sequence: CASNELFSGSWKTQYF. In nucleotides, the CDR3 is TGTGCCAGTAACGAGTTGTTTAGCGGGAGTTGGAAGACCCAGTACTTC.

J is TRBJ2-7 and V is TRBV7-2; D not certain. Germline V lookup: CDR1 SGHTA, CDR2 FQGNSA. Trimming took off 2 bases at V and 2 bases at J, with 16 bases between the two ends. The CDR3 runs 16 residues. CDR3: CASSLMSRGTPYEQYF. The CDR3 region has the DNA TGTGCCAGCAGCTTAATGTCCCGCGGAACCCCCTACGAGCAGTACTTC.

The rearrangement links TRBV5-1 to TRBJ1-1; 7 bases align to TRBD1. CDR1 and CDR2 (germline): SGHRS, YFSETQ. The CDR3 spans 15 residues. The V segment lost 4 bases and the J segment 6 bases; nucleotides outside the gene matches: 12. The CDR3 sequence is CASSQRPGQQSEAFF. As DNA, the CDR3 is TGCGCCAGCAGCCAGAGACCGGGACAGCAATCTGAAGCTTTCTTT.

The rearrangement links TRBV29-1 to TRBJ2-1; D possibly corresponds to TRBD1 (5 bases). Germline V lookup: CDR1 SQVTM, CDR2 ANQGSEA. Trimming removed 4 bases at V and 5 bases at J, with 9 bases between. CDR3 length equals 12 residues. The CDR3 here is CSVGRVNNEQFF. The CDR3 DNA follows: TGCAGCGTTGGCAGGGTTAACAATGAGCAGTTCTTC.

This chain uses TRBV29-1 with TRBJ1-4; 9 bases fit TRBD1. The CDR3 has 14 amino acids. Germline CDR1 and CDR2: SQVTM and ANQGSEA. The trim removed 6 bases at V and 8 bases at J, leaving 10 bases unmatched. The CDR3: CSVPRGTGTEKLFF. CDR3 DNA sequence: TGCAGCGTCCCGAGGGGGACAGGGACGGAAAAACTGTTTTTT.